This TCR beta chain derives from a study of CD8 T cells in Susac syndrome. Study-level results: It was acknowledged in the study that its TCR sequencing and HLA analysis involved a relatively small number of individuals.

Of note for this clonotype: Its specificity is not known.

With random hexamers, reverse transcription was performed on about 0.5 to 1 ug of RNA. Amplification of TCR beta CDR3 across 54 Vbeta and 13 Jbeta was performed with immunoSEQ multiplex PCR. TCRdb redid the calling of the immunoSEQ multiplex PCR reads with MiXCR, one entry per CDR3 protein. The sample has some 120,000 distinct CDR3 sequences, just under 95% seen once; the top ten hold 0.085% to 0.09%. Germline trimming cut 0 bases from V and 2 bases from J; bases unmatched to any gene: 14. The length of the CDR3 is 18 residues. The V gene's germline CDR1 is DFQATT and CDR2 SNEGSKA (reference sequence). Sequencing of TCR beta drew on CD8+ and CD4+ T cells from blood. Healthy donors acted as controls, with matching for age and sex.

The clonotype originates from a human donor in good health. Sample: CD4+ T cells from PBMCs. The chain carries TRBV20-1 and TRBJ2-3; 7 positions agree with TRBD2. The DNA of the CDR3 is TGCAGTGCTAGAGATCTCAGCTCGACTAGCCAGAACACAGATACGCAGTATTTT. Protein: CSARDLSSTSQNTDTQYF.